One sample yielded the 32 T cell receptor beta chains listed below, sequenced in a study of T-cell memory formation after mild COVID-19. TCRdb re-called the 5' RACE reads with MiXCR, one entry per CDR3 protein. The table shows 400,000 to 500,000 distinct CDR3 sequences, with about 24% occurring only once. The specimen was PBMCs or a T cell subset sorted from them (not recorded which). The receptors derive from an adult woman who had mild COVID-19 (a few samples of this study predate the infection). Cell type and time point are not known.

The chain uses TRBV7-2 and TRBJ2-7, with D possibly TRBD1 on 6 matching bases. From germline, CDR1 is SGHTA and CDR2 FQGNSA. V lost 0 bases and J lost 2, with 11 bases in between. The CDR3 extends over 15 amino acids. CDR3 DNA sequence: TGTGCCAGCAGCTTAGCTGCAGGGGCTACCTACGAGCAGTACTTC. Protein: CASSLAAGATYEQYF.

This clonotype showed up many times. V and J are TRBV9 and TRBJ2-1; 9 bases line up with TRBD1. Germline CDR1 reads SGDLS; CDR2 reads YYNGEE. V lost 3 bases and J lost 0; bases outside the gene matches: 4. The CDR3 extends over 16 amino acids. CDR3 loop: CASSAPGQGSYNEQFF. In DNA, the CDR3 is TGTGCCAGCAGCGCCCCGGGACAGGGCTCCTACAATGAGCAGTTCTTC.

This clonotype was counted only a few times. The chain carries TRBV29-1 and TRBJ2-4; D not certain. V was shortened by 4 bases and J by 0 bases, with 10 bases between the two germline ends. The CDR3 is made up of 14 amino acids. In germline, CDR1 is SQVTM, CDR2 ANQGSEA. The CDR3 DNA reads TGCAGCGTTGGTACTTATCTAGCCAAAAACATTCAGTACTTC. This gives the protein CSVGTYLAKNIQYF. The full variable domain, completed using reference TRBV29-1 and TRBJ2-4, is SAVISQKPSRDICQRGTSLTIQCQVDSQVTMMFWYRQQPGQSLTLIATANQGSEATYESGFVIDKFPISRPNLTFSTLTVSNMSPEDSSIYLCSVGTYLAKNIQYFGAGTRLSVL.

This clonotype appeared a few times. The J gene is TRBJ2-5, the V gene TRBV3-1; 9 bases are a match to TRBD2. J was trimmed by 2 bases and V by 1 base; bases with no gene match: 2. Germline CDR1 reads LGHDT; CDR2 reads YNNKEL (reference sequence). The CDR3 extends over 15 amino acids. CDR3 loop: CASSQATSGQETQYF. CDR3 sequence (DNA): TGTGCCAGCAGCCAAGCGACTAGCGGACAAGAGACCCAGTACTTC.

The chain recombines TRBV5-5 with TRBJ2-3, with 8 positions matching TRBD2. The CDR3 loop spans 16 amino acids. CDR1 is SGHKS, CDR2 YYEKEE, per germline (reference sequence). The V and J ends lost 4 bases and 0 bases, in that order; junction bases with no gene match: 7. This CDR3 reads CASSRGASGSTDTQYF. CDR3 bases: TGTGCCAGCAGCCGGGGGGCTAGCGGGAGCACAGATACGCAGTATTTT.

The CDR3 DNA reads TGTGCCAGCATTCTAGCGCCCACCTCCTACAATGAGCAGTTCTTC. As protein: CASILAPTSYNEQFF. The chain joins TRBV6-2 or TRBV6-3 to TRBJ2-1; tentatively, D is TRBD2 (6 bases). V was shortened by 7 bases and J by 0 bases, with 13 bases between the two germline ends. In germline, CDR1 is MNHEY, CDR2 SVGEGT. This CDR3 comprises 15 residues.

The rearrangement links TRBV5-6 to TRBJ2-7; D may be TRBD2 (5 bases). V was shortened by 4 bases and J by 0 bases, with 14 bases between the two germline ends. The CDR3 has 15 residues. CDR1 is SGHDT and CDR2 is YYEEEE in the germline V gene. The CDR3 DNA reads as TGTGCCAGCAGCGCAAGCGGACTGAGCTCCTACGAGCAGTACTTC. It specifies CASSASGLSSYEQYF. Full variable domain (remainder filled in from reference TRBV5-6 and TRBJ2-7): DAGVTQSPTHLIKTRGQQVTLRCSPKSGHDTVSWYQQALGQGPQFIFQYYEEEERQRGNFPDRFSGHQFPNYSSELNVNALLLGDSALYLCASSASGLSSYEQYFGPGTRLTVT.

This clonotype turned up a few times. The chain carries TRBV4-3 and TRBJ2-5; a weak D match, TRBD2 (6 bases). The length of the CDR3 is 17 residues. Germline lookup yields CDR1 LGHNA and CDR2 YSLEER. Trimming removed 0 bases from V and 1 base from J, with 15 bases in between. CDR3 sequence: CASSQELWAGPQETQYF. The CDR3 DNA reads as TGCGCCAGCAGCCAAGAGCTTTGGGCGGGACCCCAAGAGACCCAGTACTTC.

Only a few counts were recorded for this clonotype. CDR3 nucleotides: TGTGCCAGCACCTACAAGGGGGACACCGGGGAGCTGTTTTTT. This translates into CASTYKGDTGELFF. The chain employs TRBV6-2 or TRBV6-3 and TRBJ2-2; the D gene is possibly TRBD1 (6 bases). The V and J ends lost 7 bases and 3 bases respectively, with 12 bases between them. This CDR3 is built from 14 residues. Germline V gives CDR1 MNHEY, CDR2 SVGEGT.

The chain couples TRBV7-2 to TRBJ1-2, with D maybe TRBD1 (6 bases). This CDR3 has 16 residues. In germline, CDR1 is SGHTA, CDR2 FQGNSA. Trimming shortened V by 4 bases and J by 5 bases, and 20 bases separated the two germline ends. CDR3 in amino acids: CASSSTGTPRRYGYTF. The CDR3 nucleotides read TGTGCCAGCAGCTCGACCGGGACACCCCGACGTTATGGCTACACCTTC.

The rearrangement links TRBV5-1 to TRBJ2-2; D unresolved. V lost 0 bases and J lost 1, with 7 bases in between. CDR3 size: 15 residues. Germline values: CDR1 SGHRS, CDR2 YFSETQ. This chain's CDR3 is CASSLGGENTGELFF. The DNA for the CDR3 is TGCGCCAGCAGCTTGGGGGGTGAGAACACCGGGGAGCTGTTTTTT.

This chain's CDR3 is CASSQSLTNLVDEQYF. CDR3 DNA: TGTGCCAGCAGCCAATCCCTCACTAACCTGGTGGACGAGCAGTACTTC. The chain couples TRBV3-1 to TRBJ2-7; no clear D. V gave up 2 bases and J gave up 5 bases, with 19 bases separating them. Germline CDR1 is LGHDT and CDR2 is YNNKEL (reference sequence). The CDR3 is made up of 16 amino acids.

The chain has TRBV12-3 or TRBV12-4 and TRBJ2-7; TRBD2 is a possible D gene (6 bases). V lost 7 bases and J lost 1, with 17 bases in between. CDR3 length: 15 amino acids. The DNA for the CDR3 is TGTGCCAGCACCTTGCACCGCCGGGGGTCCTACGAGCAGTACTTC. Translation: CASTLHRRGSYEQYF.

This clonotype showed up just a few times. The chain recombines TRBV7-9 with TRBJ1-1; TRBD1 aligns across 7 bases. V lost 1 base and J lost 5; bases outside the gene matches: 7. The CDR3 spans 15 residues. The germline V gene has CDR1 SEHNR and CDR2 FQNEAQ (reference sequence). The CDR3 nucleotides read TGTGCCAGCAGCTTAGTCGCAGGGGGTGCGACTGAAGCTTTCTTT. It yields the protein CASSLVAGGATEAFF.

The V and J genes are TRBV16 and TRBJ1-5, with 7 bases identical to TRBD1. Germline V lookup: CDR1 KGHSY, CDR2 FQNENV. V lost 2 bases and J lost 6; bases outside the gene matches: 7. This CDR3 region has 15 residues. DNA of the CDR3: TGTGCCAGCAGCCAAATAGGAGGGGGCAGTCAGCCCCAGCATTTT. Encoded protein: CASSQIGGGSQPQHF.

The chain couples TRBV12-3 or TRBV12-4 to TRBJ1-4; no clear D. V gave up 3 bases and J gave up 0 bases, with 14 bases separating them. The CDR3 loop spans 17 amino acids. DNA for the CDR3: TGTGCCAGCAGTTTCTGGGCCGGGCATTCAACTAATGAAAAACTGTTTTTT. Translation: CASSFWAGHSTNEKLFF.

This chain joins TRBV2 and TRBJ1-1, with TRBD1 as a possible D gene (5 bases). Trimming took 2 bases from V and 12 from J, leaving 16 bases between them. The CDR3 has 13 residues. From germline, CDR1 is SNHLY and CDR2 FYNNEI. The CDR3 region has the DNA TGTGCCAGCAGTGAAAGTATGGGGGAATGGACTTTCTTT. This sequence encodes CASSESMGEWTFF.

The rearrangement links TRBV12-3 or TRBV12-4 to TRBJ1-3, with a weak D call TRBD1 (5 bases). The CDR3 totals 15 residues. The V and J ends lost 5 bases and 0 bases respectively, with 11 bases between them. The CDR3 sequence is CASSQTVHSGNTIYF. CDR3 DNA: TGTGCCAGCAGTCAGACAGTTCACTCTGGAAACACCATATATTTT.

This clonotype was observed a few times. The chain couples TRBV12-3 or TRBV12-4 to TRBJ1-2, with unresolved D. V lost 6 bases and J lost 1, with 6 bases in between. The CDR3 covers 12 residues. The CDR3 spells CASSNLNYGYTF. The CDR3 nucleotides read TGTGCCAGCAGCAACCTTAACTATGGCTACACCTTC.

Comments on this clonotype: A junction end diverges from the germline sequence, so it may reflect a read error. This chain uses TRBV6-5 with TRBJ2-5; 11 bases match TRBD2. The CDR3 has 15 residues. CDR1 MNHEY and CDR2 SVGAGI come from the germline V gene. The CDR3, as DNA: TGTGCCAGCAGTCAACTAGCGGGAGCCCCAGAGACACAGTACTTC. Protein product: CASSQLAGAPETQYF.

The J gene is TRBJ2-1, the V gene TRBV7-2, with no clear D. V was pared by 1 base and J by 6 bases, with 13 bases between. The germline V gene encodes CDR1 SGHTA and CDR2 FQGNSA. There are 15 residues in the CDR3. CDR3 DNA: TGTGCCAGCAGCTTAGGAACATCACGGCCCAATGAGCAGTTCTTC. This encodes CASSLGTSRPNEQFF.

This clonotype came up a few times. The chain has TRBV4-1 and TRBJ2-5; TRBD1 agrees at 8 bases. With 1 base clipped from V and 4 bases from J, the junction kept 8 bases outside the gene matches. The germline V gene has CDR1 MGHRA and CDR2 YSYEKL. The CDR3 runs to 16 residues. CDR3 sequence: CASSQVPGQVRETQYF. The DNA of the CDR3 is TGCGCCAGCAGCCAAGTCCCGGGACAGGTCCGAGAGACCCAGTACTTC.

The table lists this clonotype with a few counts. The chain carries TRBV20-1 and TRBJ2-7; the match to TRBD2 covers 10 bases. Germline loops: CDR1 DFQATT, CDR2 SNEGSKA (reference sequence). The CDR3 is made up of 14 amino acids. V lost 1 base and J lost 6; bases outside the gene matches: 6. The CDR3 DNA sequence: TGCAGTGCTAGAGGTTCTAGCGGGGGCAGCGAGCAGTACTTC. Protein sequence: CSARGSSGGSEQYF.

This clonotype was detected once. The CDR3 sequence: CASSISPGEQYF. The CDR3 DNA reads TGTGCCAGCAGTATATCTCCGGGGGAGCAGTACTTC. This rearrangement joins TRBV2 to TRBJ2-7; possibly TRBD2 for D (5 bases). The CDR3 runs 12 residues. Germline V gene sequence: CDR1 SNHLY, CDR2 FYNNEI. Trimming removed 5 bases at V and 7 bases at J, with 12 bases between.

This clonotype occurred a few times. The CDR3 coding sequence is TGCAGTGCTAGGGCACAGGGGGGCTCTGGAAACACCATATATTTT. Its translation: CSARAQGGSGNTIYF. The chain uses TRBV20-1 and TRBJ1-3, with TRBD1 matching over 8 bases. The J segment lost 0 bases and the V segment lost 3 bases, leaving 4 bases of the junction unmatched. The CDR3 totals 15 residues. Germline V gene lookup returns CDR1 DFQATT and CDR2 SNEGSKA (reference sequence).

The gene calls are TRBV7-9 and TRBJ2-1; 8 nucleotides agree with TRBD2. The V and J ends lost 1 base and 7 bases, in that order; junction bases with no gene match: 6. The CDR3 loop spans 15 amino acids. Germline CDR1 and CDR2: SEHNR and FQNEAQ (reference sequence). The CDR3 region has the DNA TGTGCCAGCAGCTTAGGGTCGGGGGGGCAGAATGAGCAGTTCTTC. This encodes CASSLGSGGQNEQFF.

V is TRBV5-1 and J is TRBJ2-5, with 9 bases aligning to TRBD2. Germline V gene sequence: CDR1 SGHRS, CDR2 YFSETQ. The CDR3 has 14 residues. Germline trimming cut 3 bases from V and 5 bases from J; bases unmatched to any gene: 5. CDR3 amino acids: CASSYRLADETQYF. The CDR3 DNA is TGCGCCAGCAGCTACCGACTAGCGGACGAGACCCAGTACTTC. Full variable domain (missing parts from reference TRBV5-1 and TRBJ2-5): KAGVTQTPRYLIKTRGQQVTLSCSPISGHRSVSWYQQTPGQGLQFLFEYFSETQRNKGNFPGRFSGRQFSNSRSEMNVSTLELGDSALYLCASSYRLADETQYFGPGTRLLVL.

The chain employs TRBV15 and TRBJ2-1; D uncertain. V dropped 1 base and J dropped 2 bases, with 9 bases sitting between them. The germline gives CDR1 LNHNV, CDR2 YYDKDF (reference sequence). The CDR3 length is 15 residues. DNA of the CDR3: TGTGCCACCAGCAGAGTGAGCGTAACCTACAATGAGCAGTTCTTC. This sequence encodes CATSRVSVTYNEQFF. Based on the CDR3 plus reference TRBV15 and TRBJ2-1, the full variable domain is DAMVIQNPRYQVTQFGKPVTLSCSQTLNHNVMYWYQQKSSQAPKLLFHYYDKDFNNEADTPDNFQSRRPNTSFCFLDIRSPGLGDTAMYLCATSRVSVTYNEQFFGPGTRLTVL.

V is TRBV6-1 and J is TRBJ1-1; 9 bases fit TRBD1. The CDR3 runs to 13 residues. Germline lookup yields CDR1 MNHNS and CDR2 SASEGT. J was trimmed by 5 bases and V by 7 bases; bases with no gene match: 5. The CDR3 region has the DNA TGTGCCAGCAACTTACAGGGGGCAACTGAAGCTTTCTTT. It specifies CASNLQGATEAFF.

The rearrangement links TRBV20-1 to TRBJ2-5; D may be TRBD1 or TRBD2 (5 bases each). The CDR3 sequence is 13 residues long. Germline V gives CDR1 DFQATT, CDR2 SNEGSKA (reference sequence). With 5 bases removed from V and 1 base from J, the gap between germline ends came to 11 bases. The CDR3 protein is CSALPGTQETQYF. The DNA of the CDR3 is TGCAGTGCTCTACCCGGGACCCAAGAGACCCAGTACTTC.

The CDR3 DNA is TGCAGTGCTAGACTAGCGGGAGCAAACGAGCAGTACTTC. Its protein is CSARLAGANEQYF. V is TRBV20-1 and J is TRBJ2-7; the match to TRBD2 covers 10 bases. The CDR3 has 13 amino acids. In germline, CDR1 is DFQATT, CDR2 SNEGSKA (reference sequence). The V segment lost 2 bases and the J segment 5 bases; nucleotides outside the gene matches: 3.

CDR3 region: CASSLVSAAETQYF. The CDR3 DNA reads TGTGCCAGCAGCTTAGTCTCGGCTGCGGAGACCCAGTACTTC. The V call is TRBV7-2, the J call TRBJ2-5; no reliable D call. This CDR3 comprises 14 residues. From germline, CDR1 is SGHTA and CDR2 FQGNSA. V dropped 1 base and J dropped 5 bases, with 11 bases sitting between them.